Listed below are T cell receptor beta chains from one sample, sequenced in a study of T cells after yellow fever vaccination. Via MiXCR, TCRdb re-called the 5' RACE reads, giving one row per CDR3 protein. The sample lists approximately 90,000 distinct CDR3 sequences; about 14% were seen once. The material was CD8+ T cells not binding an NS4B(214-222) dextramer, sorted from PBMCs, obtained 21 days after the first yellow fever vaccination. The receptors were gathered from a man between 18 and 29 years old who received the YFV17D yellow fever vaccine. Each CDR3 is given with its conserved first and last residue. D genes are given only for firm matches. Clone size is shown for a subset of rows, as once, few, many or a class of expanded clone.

CDR3aa: CASSYSPRPAQETQYF
CDR3nt: TGTGCCAGCAGTTACTCGCCCAGGCCAGCACAAGAGACCCAGTACTTC
j_gene: TRBJ2-5
v_gene: TRBV6-2/TRBV6-3
abundance: few
d_gene: .

CDR3aa: CASSYRGTVNTGELFF
CDR3nt: TGTGCCAGCAGTTATAGAGGGACAGTGAACACCGGGGAGCTGTTTTTT
j_gene: TRBJ2-2
v_gene: TRBV7-8
abundance: .
d_gene: TRBD1

CDR3aa: CASSDRGKDNEQFF
CDR3nt: TGTGCCAGCAGCGACAGGGGGAAGGACAATGAGCAGTTCTTC
j_gene: TRBJ2-1
v_gene: TRBV7-2
abundance: .
d_gene: TRBD1

CDR3aa: CASRFAGGPDETQYF
CDR3nt: TGTGCCAGCAGATTTGCGGGGGGGCCCGACGAGACCCAGTACTTC
j_gene: TRBJ2-5
v_gene: TRBV5-4
abundance: .
d_gene: TRBD2

CDR3aa: CAISESSYGYTF
CDR3nt: TGTGCCATCAGTGAGTCTAGTTATGGCTACACCTTC
j_gene: TRBJ1-2
v_gene: TRBV10-3
abundance: .
d_gene: .

CDR3aa: CASSSIGQVSYNEQFF
CDR3nt: TGTGCCAGCAGCTCTATAGGACAGGTCAGCTACAATGAGCAGTTCTTC
j_gene: TRBJ2-1
v_gene: TRBV11-2
abundance: few
d_gene: TRBD1

CDR3aa: CASSPNARGYGYTF
CDR3nt: TGTGCCAGCAGTCCCAACGCGAGGGGATATGGCTACACCTTC
j_gene: TRBJ1-2
v_gene: TRBV27
abundance: .
d_gene: .

CDR3aa: CASSQGANSPLHF
CDR3nt: TGTGCCAGCAGCCAAGGGGCCAATTCACCCCTCCACTTT
j_gene: TRBJ1-6
v_gene: TRBV2
abundance: .
d_gene: .

CDR3aa: CASSYAGEGTEAFF
CDR3nt: TGTGCCAGCAGTTATGCAGGGGAGGGGACTGAAGCTTTCTTT
j_gene: TRBJ1-1
v_gene: TRBV12-3/TRBV12-4
abundance: .
d_gene: .

CDR3aa: CASSFPSAADTGELFF
CDR3nt: TGTGCCAGCAGTTTCCCTTCGGCAGCGGACACCGGGGAGCTGTTTTTT
j_gene: TRBJ2-2
v_gene: TRBV27
abundance: few
d_gene: .

CDR3aa: CASGAWGTEAFF
CDR3nt: TGTGCCAGCGGGGCGTGGGGCACTGAAGCTTTCTTT
j_gene: TRBJ1-1
v_gene: TRBV19
abundance: few
d_gene: .

CDR3aa: CASSYSNSGVQYF
CDR3nt: TGTGCCAGCAGTTACTCGAATTCGGGGGTTCAGTACTTC
j_gene: TRBJ2-5
v_gene: TRBV6-5
abundance: few
d_gene: .

CDR3aa: CAWTRSPGHNEQFF
CDR3nt: TGTGCCTGGACCCGGTCCCCCGGCCACAATGAGCAGTTCTTC
j_gene: TRBJ2-1
v_gene: TRBV30
abundance: .
d_gene: .

CDR3aa: CSARDQGRDTEAFF
CDR3nt: TGCAGTGCTAGAGATCAGGGTCGGGACACTGAAGCTTTCTTT
j_gene: TRBJ1-1
v_gene: TRBV20-1
abundance: few
d_gene: .

CDR3aa: CASSQSGGTDTQYF
CDR3nt: TGTGCCAGCAGTCAATCCGGGGGCACAGATACGCAGTATTTT
j_gene: TRBJ2-3
v_gene: TRBV12-3/TRBV12-4
abundance: few
d_gene: .

CDR3aa: CSARDLYQGPSYEQYF
CDR3nt: TGCAGTGCTAGAGATCTTTACCAGGGTCCCTCCTACGAGCAGTACTTC
j_gene: TRBJ2-7
v_gene: TRBV20-1
abundance: .
d_gene: .

CDR3aa: CASSQELAESYNEQFF
CDR3nt: TGCGCCAGCAGCCAAGAACTAGCGGAATCCTACAATGAGCAGTTCTTC
j_gene: TRBJ2-1
v_gene: TRBV4-3
abundance: few
d_gene: TRBD2

CDR3aa: CASSLGSTSRETQYF
CDR3nt: TGTGCCAGCAGTTTAGGTTCGACTAGCCGCGAGACCCAGTACTTC
j_gene: TRBJ2-5
v_gene: TRBV12-3/TRBV12-4
abundance: few
d_gene: TRBD2

CDR3aa: CSARDRGRSPYEQYF
CDR3nt: TGCAGTGCTAGAGATCGGGGTAGGAGCCCCTACGAGCAGTACTTC
j_gene: TRBJ2-7
v_gene: TRBV20-1
abundance: .
d_gene: .

CDR3aa: CASRSGGTNYGYTF
CDR3nt: TGTGCCAGCAGATCCGGGGGCACTAACTATGGCTACACCTTC
j_gene: TRBJ1-2
v_gene: TRBV27
abundance: .
d_gene: .

CDR3aa: CASTAINSPLHF
CDR3nt: TGTGCCAGCACCGCAATAAACTCACCCCTCCACTTT
j_gene: TRBJ1-6
v_gene: TRBV13
abundance: .
d_gene: .

CDR3aa: CASSIERKSFYGYTF
CDR3nt: TGTGCCAGTAGTATAGAAAGGAAGAGCTTCTATGGCTACACCTTC
j_gene: TRBJ1-2
v_gene: TRBV19
abundance: .
d_gene: .

CDR3aa: CASSPTPVGLAGSSGEQYF
CDR3nt: TGTGCCAGCTCACCTACTCCCGTAGGACTAGCGGGGTCCTCGGGTGAGCAGTACTTC
j_gene: TRBJ2-7
v_gene: TRBV18
abundance: many
d_gene: TRBD2

CDR3aa: CASSWDVISEKLFF
CDR3nt: TGCGCCAGCAGCTGGGACGTTATCTCTGAAAAACTGTTTTTT
j_gene: TRBJ1-4
v_gene: TRBV5-1
abundance: few
d_gene: .

CDR3aa: CASSPPLTGIYEQYF
CDR3nt: TGTGCCAGCAGCCCCCCCCTGACAGGTATCTACGAGCAGTACTTC
j_gene: TRBJ2-7
v_gene: TRBV7-9
abundance: few
d_gene: .

CDR3aa: CASSPGLAVGDTQYF
CDR3nt: TGTGCCAGCAGCCCGGGACTCGCTGTGGGAGATACGCAGTATTTT
j_gene: TRBJ2-3
v_gene: TRBV3-1
abundance: few
d_gene: .

CDR3aa: CASSLSVEQPLPYEQYF
CDR3nt: TGTGCCAGCAGCTTATCGGTAGAGCAGCCCTTACCCTACGAGCAGTACTTC
j_gene: TRBJ2-7
v_gene: TRBV7-8
abundance: many
d_gene: .

CDR3aa: CASSNARAGANVLTF
CDR3nt: TGTGCCAGCAGCAACGCCAGAGCCGGGGCCAACGTCCTGACTTTC
j_gene: TRBJ2-6
v_gene: TRBV12-3/TRBV12-4
abundance: .
d_gene: .

CDR3aa: CATQSETQYF
CDR3nt: TGTGCCACCCAGAGCGAGACCCAGTACTTC
j_gene: TRBJ2-5
v_gene: TRBV28
abundance: few
d_gene: .

CDR3aa: CASSQGGGGGFTDTQYF
CDR3nt: TGCGCCAGCAGCCAAGGTGGAGGCGGAGGTTTCACAGATACGCAGTATTTT
j_gene: TRBJ2-3
v_gene: TRBV4-1
abundance: .
d_gene: .

CDR3aa: CASSLRRVTYNEQFF
CDR3nt: TGCGCCAGCAGCTTGCGTAGGGTAACCTACAATGAGCAGTTCTTC
j_gene: TRBJ2-1
v_gene: TRBV5-1
abundance: .
d_gene: .

CDR3aa: CARSVDFTDTQYF
CDR3nt: TGTGCCAGAAGCGTTGACTTCACAGATACGCAGTATTTT
j_gene: TRBJ2-3
v_gene: TRBV7-3
abundance: once
d_gene: .

CDR3aa: CASSQGGGRLETQYF
CDR3nt: TGCGCCAGCAGCCAGGGGGGGGGCCGGCTGGAGACCCAGTACTTC
j_gene: TRBJ2-5
v_gene: TRBV5-1
abundance: few
d_gene: .

CDR3aa: CASSTGQGNEQFF
CDR3nt: TGCGCCAGCAGCACGGGACAGGGGAATGAGCAGTTCTTC
j_gene: TRBJ2-1
v_gene: TRBV5-1
abundance: few
d_gene: TRBD1

CDR3aa: CASSFPPSGENNEQFF
CDR3nt: TGTGCCAGCAGCTTTCCCCCCAGCGGGGAGAACAATGAGCAGTTCTTC
j_gene: TRBJ2-1
v_gene: TRBV11-2
abundance: few
d_gene: TRBD2

CDR3aa: CAWHSGETQIDTQYF
CDR3nt: TGTGCCTGGCATAGCGGGGAAACCCAAATAGATACGCAGTATTTT
j_gene: TRBJ2-3
v_gene: TRBV30
abundance: many
d_gene: TRBD2

CDR3aa: CASSLTLGGGTSYNEQFF
CDR3nt: TGTGCCAGCAGCTTAACTCTTGGCGGGGGCACCTCCTACAATGAGCAGTTCTTC
j_gene: TRBJ2-1
v_gene: TRBV11-1
abundance: few
d_gene: .

CDR3aa: CASSLYLYEQYF
CDR3nt: TGTGCCAGCAGTTTGTACCTATACGAGCAGTACTTC
j_gene: TRBJ2-7
v_gene: TRBV6-2/TRBV6-3
abundance: .
d_gene: .

CDR3aa: CATSRTGTVNEQFF
CDR3nt: TGTGCCACCAGCAGAACCGGGACGGTCAATGAGCAGTTCTTC
j_gene: TRBJ2-1
v_gene: TRBV15
abundance: .
d_gene: .

CDR3aa: CSANTQGLMDTEAFF
CDR3nt: TGCAGTGCTAATACACAAGGTTTGATGGACACTGAAGCTTTCTTT
j_gene: TRBJ1-1
v_gene: TRBV20-1
abundance: once
d_gene: .

CDR3aa: CASSFHRGWETQYF
CDR3nt: TGTGCCAGCAGTTTCCACCGGGGTTGGGAGACCCAGTACTTC
j_gene: TRBJ2-5
v_gene: TRBV27
abundance: few
d_gene: .

CDR3aa: CASSYGRIYGYTF
CDR3nt: TGTGCCAGCAGTTACGGTCGCATCTATGGCTACACCTTC
j_gene: TRBJ1-2
v_gene: TRBV6-5
abundance: .
d_gene: .

CDR3aa: CASSAGQGTDTQYF
CDR3nt: TGTGCCAGCAGCGCGGGACAGGGAACAGATACGCAGTATTTT
j_gene: TRBJ2-3
v_gene: TRBV7-2
abundance: few
d_gene: TRBD1